This is a list of T cell receptor beta chains from one sample in a study of blood T cell repertoires in COVID-19. TCRdb's table, derived via immunoSEQ multiplex PCR, lists solely in-frame clones and lacks some. This table holds fewer than 400,000 clones, roughly 89% found once. Sequencing was carried out using peripheral blood. The receptors come from a woman under 40 with COVID-19, enrolled during active disease. Each CDR3 is given with its conserved first and last residue. Each record gives: clone size, J gene, D gene, CDR3 length, V gene, CDR3 DNA, CDR3 protein. D genes are given only for firm matches. Only some rows state a clone size, as once, few, many or a class for expanded clones.

. TRBJ2-6 . 13 TRBV29-1 TGCAGCGTGGGAGGTGGTGGGGCCAACGTCCTGACTTTC CSVGGGGANVLTF
. TRBJ1-2 . 15 TRBV4-2 TGTGCCAGCAGCCAAGCCGGGACTGTTAACTATGGCTACACCTTC CASSQAGTVNYGYTF
few TRBJ2-1 . 15 TRBV7-9 TGTGCCAGCAGACGCTCAGGGGTTCTCGTCGATGAGCAGTTCTTC CASRRSGVLVDEQFF
. TRBJ1-1 TRBD1 15 TRBV18 TGTGCCAGCTCACCCACAGGGGACAGGTACACTGAAGCTTTCTTT CASSPTGDRYTEAFF
. TRBJ1-5 . 19 TRBV21-1 TGTGCCAGGAGGAATCTACCGGGACAGGGGTCTTTTAGCAATCAGCCCCAGCATTTT CARRNLPGQGSFSNQPQHF
. TRBJ2-3 TRBD1 14 TRBV5-6 TGTGCCAGCAGCTTGGGACAGGGAACGAATACGCAGTATTTT CASSLGQGTNTQYF
. TRBJ2-5 . 16 TRBV4-1 TGCGCCAGCAGCCAAGATGGCAGGGCATGGGGAGAGACCCAGTACTTC CASSQDGRAWGETQYF
once TRBJ1-5 . 15 TRBV6-6 TGTGCCAGCAGTTACTCGGGCAGCTTTAATCAGCCCCAGCATTTT CASSYSGSFNQPQHF
. TRBJ2-5 TRBD1 15 TRBV19 TGTGCCAGTAGTCGAAGAGGGACAGGAGAAGAGACCCAGTACTTC CASSRRGTGEETQYF
. TRBJ1-1 . 14 TRBV4-2 TGTGCCAGCAGCCAAGAATACAGGAACACTGAAGCTTTCTTT CASSQEYRNTEAFF